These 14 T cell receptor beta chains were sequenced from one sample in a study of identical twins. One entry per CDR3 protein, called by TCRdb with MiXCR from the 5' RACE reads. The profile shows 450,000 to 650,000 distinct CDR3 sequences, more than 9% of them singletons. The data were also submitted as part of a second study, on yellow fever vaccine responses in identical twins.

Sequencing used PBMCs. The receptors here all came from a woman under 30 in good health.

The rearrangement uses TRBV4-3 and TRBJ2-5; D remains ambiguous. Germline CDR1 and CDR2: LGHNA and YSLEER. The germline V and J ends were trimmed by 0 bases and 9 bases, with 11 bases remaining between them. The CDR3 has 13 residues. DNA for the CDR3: TGCGCCAGCAGCCAAGATAGCAAGAGACCCCAGTACTTC. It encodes CASSQDSKRPQYF.

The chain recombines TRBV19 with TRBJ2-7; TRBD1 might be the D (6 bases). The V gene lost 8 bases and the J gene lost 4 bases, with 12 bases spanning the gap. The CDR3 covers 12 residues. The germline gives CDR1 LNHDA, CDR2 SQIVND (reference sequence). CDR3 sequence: CASSRGEYEQYF. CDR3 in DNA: TGTGCCAGTTCCAGGGGCGAGTACGAGCAGTACTTC.

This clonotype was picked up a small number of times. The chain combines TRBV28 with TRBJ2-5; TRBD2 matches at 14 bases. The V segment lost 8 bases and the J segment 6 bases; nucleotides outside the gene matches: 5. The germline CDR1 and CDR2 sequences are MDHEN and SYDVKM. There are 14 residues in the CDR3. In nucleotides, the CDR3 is TGTGCCAGCCTCGGGACTAGCGGGAGTCAGACCCAGTACTTC. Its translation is CASLGTSGSQTQYF.

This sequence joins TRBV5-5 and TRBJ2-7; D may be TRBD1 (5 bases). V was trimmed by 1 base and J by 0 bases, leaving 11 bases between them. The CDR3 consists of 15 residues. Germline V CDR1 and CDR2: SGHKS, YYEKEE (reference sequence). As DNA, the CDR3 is TGTGCCAGCAGCTTGAGACAGCTGCTCTCCTACGAGCAGTACTTC. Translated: CASSLRQLLSYEQYF.

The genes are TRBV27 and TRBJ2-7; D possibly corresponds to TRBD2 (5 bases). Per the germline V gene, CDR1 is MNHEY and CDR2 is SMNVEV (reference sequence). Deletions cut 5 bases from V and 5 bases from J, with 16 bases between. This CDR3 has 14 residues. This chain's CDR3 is CASSPYSGSHEQYF. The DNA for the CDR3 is TGTGCCAGCAGTCCATACAGCGGTAGCCACGAGCAGTACTTC.

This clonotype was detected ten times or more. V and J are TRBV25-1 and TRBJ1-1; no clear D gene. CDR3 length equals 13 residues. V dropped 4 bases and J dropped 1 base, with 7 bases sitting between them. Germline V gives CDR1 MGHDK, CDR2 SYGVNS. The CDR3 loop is CASSVTTNTEAFF. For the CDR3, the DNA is TGTGCCAGCAGTGTAACAACGAACACTGAAGCTTTCTTT.

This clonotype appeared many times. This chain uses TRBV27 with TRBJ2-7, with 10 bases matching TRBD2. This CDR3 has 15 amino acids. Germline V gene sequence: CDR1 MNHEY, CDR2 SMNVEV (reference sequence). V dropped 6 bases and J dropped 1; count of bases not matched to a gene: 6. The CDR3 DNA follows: TGTGCCAGCAGGAGCCTAGCGGGAGTTTCCTACGAGCAGTACTTC. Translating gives CASRSLAGVSYEQYF.

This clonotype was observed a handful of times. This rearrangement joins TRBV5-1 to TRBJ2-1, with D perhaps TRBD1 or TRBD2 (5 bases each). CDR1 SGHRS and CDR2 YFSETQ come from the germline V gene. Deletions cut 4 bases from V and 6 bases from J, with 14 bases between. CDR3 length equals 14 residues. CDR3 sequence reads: CASSHTGTPNEQFF. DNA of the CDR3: TGCGCCAGCAGCCACACCGGGACGCCCAATGAGCAGTTCTTC.

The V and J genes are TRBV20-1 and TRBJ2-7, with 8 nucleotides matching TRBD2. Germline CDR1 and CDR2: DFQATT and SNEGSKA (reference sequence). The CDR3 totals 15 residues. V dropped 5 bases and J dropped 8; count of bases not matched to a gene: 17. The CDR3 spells CSAGPLTSASTKQYF. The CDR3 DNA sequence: TGCAGTGCTGGGCCGTTGACTAGCGCATCTACGAAGCAGTACTTC.

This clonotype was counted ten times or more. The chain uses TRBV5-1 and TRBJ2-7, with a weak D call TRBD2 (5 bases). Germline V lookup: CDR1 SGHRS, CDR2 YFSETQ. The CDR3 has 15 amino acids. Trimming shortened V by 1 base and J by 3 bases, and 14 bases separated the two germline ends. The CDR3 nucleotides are TGCGCCAGCAGCTTGTGGGTGGGCGGAGGCTACGAGCAGTACTTC. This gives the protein CASSLWVGGGYEQYF.

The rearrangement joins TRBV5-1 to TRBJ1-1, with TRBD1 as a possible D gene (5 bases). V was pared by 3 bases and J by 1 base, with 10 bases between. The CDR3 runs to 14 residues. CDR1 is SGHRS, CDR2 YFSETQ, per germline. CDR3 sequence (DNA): TGCGCCAGCAGCTCCATGGGGCAGAACACTGAAGCTTTCTTT. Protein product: CASSSMGQNTEAFF.

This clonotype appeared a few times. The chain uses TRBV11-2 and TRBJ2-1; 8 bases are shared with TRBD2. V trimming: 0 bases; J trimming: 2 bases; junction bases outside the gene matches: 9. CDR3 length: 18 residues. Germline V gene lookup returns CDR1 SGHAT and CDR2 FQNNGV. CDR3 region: CASSLDFIAGRTYNEQFF. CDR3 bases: TGTGCCAGCAGCTTAGACTTCATAGCGGGGAGAACCTACAATGAGCAGTTCTTC.

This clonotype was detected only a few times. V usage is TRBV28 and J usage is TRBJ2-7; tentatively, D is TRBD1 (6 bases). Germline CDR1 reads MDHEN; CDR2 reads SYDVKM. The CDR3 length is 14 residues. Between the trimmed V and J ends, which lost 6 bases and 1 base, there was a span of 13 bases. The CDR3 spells CASSTPGVSYEQYF. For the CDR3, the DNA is TGTGCCAGCAGCACCCCAGGGGTTTCCTACGAGCAGTACTTC.

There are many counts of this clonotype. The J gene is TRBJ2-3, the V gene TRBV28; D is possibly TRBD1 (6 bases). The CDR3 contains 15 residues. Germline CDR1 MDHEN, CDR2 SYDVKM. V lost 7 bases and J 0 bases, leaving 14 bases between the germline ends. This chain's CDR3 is CASTTWGQSTDTQYF. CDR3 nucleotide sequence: TGTGCCAGCACCACCTGGGGACAAAGCACAGATACGCAGTATTTT.